This T cell receptor beta chain was obtained from a study of Ad26.COV2.S vaccination and SARS-CoV-2 variants. The overall study: Each vaccinee took Ad26.COV2.S intramuscularly, once or twice 56 days apart. General observations from the study: Reported findings describe substantial breadth in spike-specific CD8+ and CD4+ T cell responses following vaccination.

Measured with immunoSEQ multiplex PCR; TCRdb has only the in-frame clones, and not every one. The sample consists of about 390,000 clones, roughly nine tenths of them appearing once. Treatment meaning: approximately 18 received Ad26.COV2.S at low or high dose, single or two shots; a few received placebo; per-sample allocation not given. Specimens were obtained on day 63 following the first vaccine or placebo injection. Comment on this clone: Its cognate antigen is unknown.

The sample in question was peripheral blood, obtained in a trial of Ad26.COV2.S vaccine versus placebo. This clonotype was sampled from a person aged 18-60 years who received the Ad26.COV2.S COVID-19 vaccine or a placebo.

CDR3 in amino acids: CASSEARAYYNEQFF. The CDR3 nucleotides are TGTGCCAGCAGTGAAGCACGGGCATACTACAATGAGCAGTTCTTC. The chain combines TRBV2 with TRBJ2-1; D not resolved. Between the trimmed V and J ends, which lost 0 bases and 3 bases, there was a span of 9 bases. This CDR3 comprises 15 residues. Germline V gives CDR1 SNHLY, CDR2 FYNNEI. Using reference TRBV2 and TRBJ2-1 for the parts outside the CDR3, the full variable domain is EPEVTQTPSHQVTQMGQEVILRCVPISNHLYFYWYRQILGQKVEFLVSFYNNEISEKSEIFDDQFSVERPDGSNFTLKIRSTKLEDSAMYFCASSEARAYYNEQFFGPGTRLTVL.